These T cell receptor beta chains were read from a single sample in a study of T cell changes during pregnancy in multiple sclerosis. This table comes from immunoSEQ multiplex PCR, and its TCRdb copy is limited to in-frame clones, with some not included. This repertoire shows 15,000 or so clones, 70% to 90% found once; its top ten account for under 20%. The specimen was CD8+ T cells from peripheral blood mononuclear cells, collected in the first trimester of pregnancy. The receptors here all came from a female donor with multiple sclerosis, enrolled in a pregnancy study. Both conserved end residues are part of each CDR3. Fields, in order: D gene, clone size, V gene, J gene, CDR3 DNA, CDR3 protein. The D gene is left open where the match is weak. Where a row states a size, it is once, few, many or the class of an expanded clone; other rows omit it.

D: -; size: -; V: TRBV6-1; J: TRBJ2-3; DNA: TGTGCCAGCAGTGAACGGAGGGGAGGCGGCACAGATACGCAGTATTTT; CDR3: CASSERRGGGTDTQYF
D: TRBD2; size: -; V: TRBV9; J: TRBJ2-3; DNA: TGTGCCAGCAGCGCGAGGGGACTAGCGGGGGGTACAGATACGCAGTATTTT; CDR3: CASSARGLAGGTDTQYF
D: -; size: -; V: TRBV7-9; J: TRBJ1-1; DNA: TGTGCCAGCAGCTCTATGGCAGGGGAAAGTGGAACTGAAGCTTTCTTT; CDR3: CASSSMAGESGTEAFF
D: -; size: -; V: TRBV5-4; J: TRBJ2-7; DNA: TGTGCCAGCAGCTTCGGGCCAAGGGGCTACGAGCAGTACTTC; CDR3: CASSFGPRGYEQYF
D: TRBD1; size: once; V: TRBV2; J: TRBJ1-2; DNA: TGTGCCAGCAGTGACGACGGGACAGAGGCCCCCTACACCTTC; CDR3: CASSDDGTEAPYTF
D: -; size: -; V: TRBV2; J: TRBJ2-2; DNA: TGTGCCAGCAGCCAACAGGGGGGGATCACCGGGGAGCTGTTTTTT; CDR3: CASSQQGGITGELFF
D: -; size: -; V: TRBV21-1; J: TRBJ2-7; DNA: TGTGCCAGCAATTGCGGGACTACCTCCTACGAGCAGTACTTC; CDR3: CASNCGTTSYEQYF
D: -; size: -; V: TRBV4-1; J: TRBJ1-1; DNA: TGCGCCAGCAGCCAAGGGCGGGTGAACACTGAAGCTTTCTTT; CDR3: CASSQGRVNTEAFF
D: TRBD2; size: medium-sized; V: TRBV6-1; J: TRBJ2-2; DNA: TGTGCCAGCAGTTCTATGGCGGGAGAAGACGGGGAGCTGTTTTTT; CDR3: CASSSMAGEDGELFF
D: TRBD1; size: -; V: TRBV13; J: TRBJ2-1; DNA: TGTGCCAGCAGCTCTAGACAGGGGTCATACAATGAGCAGTTCTTC; CDR3: CASSSRQGSYNEQFF
D: -; size: few; V: TRBV5-6; J: TRBJ2-1; DNA: TGTGCCAGCAGCTTAGGGACTCCGGATGAGCAGTTCTTC; CDR3: CASSLGTPDEQFF
D: -; size: -; V: TRBV7-9; J: TRBJ1-2; DNA: TGTGCCAGCAGCCCGGACAGCGACTATGGCTACACCTTC; CDR3: CASSPDSDYGYTF